This T cell receptor (beta chain) was found in a study of T cell repertoires in cytomegalovirus infection. About the study: Both a matching HLA type and CMV infection were indicated by public TCR beta signatures.

Germline CDR1 is SGHKS and CDR2 is YYEKEE (reference sequence). The CDR3 is 15 amino acids. General study findings and limits: Ex vivo, HLA-C-restricted CMV-specific TCR beta clonotypes prevailed over the rest of the response. Cumulative public TCR beta family frequency identified carriers of CMV plus the relevant HLA.

One entry per CDR3 protein, called by TCRdb with MiXCR from the reads. The sample carries roughly 34,000 distinct CDR3 sequences, 52% recorded once. A remark on this clonotype: Its antigen remains unidentified. The germline gene is not matched at one end of the junction; a read error may be the cause.

Sample: CD8+ T cells from cultured PBMCs, taken from culture after CMV antigen stimulation. The TCR comes from a human donor in good health (CMV status not recorded). Some clones in this sample may be carry-over from other donors' samples. V is TRBV5-5 and J is TRBJ2-7; TRBD2 matches 9 bases. The CDR3 spells CASRLGLAATYEQYF. The CDR3 region has the DNA TGTGCCAGCAGATTGGGACTAGCTGCCACCTACGAGCAGTACTTC.